A selection of T cell receptor beta chains follows, all from one sample in a study of blood T cell repertoires in COVID-19. Profiling relied on immunoSEQ multiplex PCR, and the TCRdb table lists in-frame clones only, not all of them. The sample carries about 230,000 clones, approximately 82% recorded once. Sequencing used peripheral blood. The receptors originated from a woman between 65 and 79 years old with active or convalescent COVID-19. CDR3s include the opening cysteine and the closing phenylalanine or tryptophan. Fields, in order: clone size, J gene, D gene, CDR3 length, V gene, CDR3 protein, CDR3 DNA. The D gene is left open where the match is weak. Rows may omit the clone size; those that give it use once, few, many or a size class.

size: NA; J: TRBJ1-6; D: NA; length: 15; V: TRBV6-5; CDR3: CASRRPTGGDSPLHF; DNA: TGTGCCAGCAGGCGCCCGACCGGGGGGGATTCACCCCTCCACTTT
size: NA; J: TRBJ1-5; D: NA; length: 15; V: TRBV18; CDR3: CASSPTQGGGQPQHF; DNA: TGTGCCAGCTCACCAACTCAGGGAGGCGGCCAGCCCCAGCATTTT
size: NA; J: TRBJ1-3; D: NA; length: 16; V: TRBV13; CDR3: CASSSGEVMRGNTIYF; DNA: TGTGCCAGCAGCTCCGGCGAGGTCATGCGAGGAAACACCATATATTTT
size: once; J: TRBJ2-3; D: NA; length: 12; V: TRBV7-2; CDR3: CASSSPRDTQYF; DNA: TGTGCCAGCAGCTCACCGCGAGATACGCAGTATTTT
size: NA; J: TRBJ1-4; D: TRBD1; length: 14; V: TRBV27; CDR3: CASSRAGGVVKLFF; DNA: TGTGCCAGCAGTCGGGCAGGGGGAGTAGTGAAACTGTTTTTT
size: few; J: TRBJ1-2; D: NA; length: 13; V: TRBV3-1/TRBV3-2; CDR3: CASSQVEQVGYTF; DNA: TGTGCCAGCAGCCAAGTCGAGCAGGTCGGCTACACCTTC
size: NA; J: TRBJ1-2; D: TRBD1; length: 12; V: TRBV5-1; CDR3: CASSHGQGDYTF; DNA: TGCGCCAGCAGCCACGGACAGGGTGACTACACCTTC
size: NA; J: TRBJ1-3; D: TRBD1; length: 14; V: TRBV11-2; CDR3: CASSLTGGINTIYF; DNA: TGTGCCAGCAGCTTAACAGGGGGCATCAACACCATATATTTT
size: NA; J: TRBJ1-5; D: NA; length: 13; V: TRBV7-8; CDR3: CASSLGLNQPQHF; DNA: TGTGCCAGCAGCTTGGGACTGAATCAGCCCCAGCATTTT
size: NA; J: TRBJ2-3; D: NA; length: 13; V: TRBV12-3/TRBV12-4; CDR3: CASGGQLTDTQYF; DNA: TGTGCCAGCGGCGGACAACTCACAGATACGCAGTATTTT
size: few; J: TRBJ2-7; D: TRBD1; length: 15; V: TRBV5-5; CDR3: CASSSLDRAAYEQYF; DNA: TGTGCCAGCAGCTCGCTGGACAGGGCCGCCTACGAGCAGTACTTC
size: NA; J: TRBJ2-5; D: TRBD1; length: 16; V: TRBV5-1; CDR3: CASSLGGGNIQETQYF; DNA: TGCGCCAGCAGCTTGGGAGGGGGCAACATTCAAGAGACCCAGTACTTC
size: few; J: TRBJ1-4; D: TRBD1; length: 16; V: TRBV6-5; CDR3: CASSYSAGTGNEKLFF; DNA: TGTGCCAGCAGTTACTCGGCCGGGACAGGGAATGAAAAACTGTTTTTT
size: few; J: TRBJ2-1; D: NA; length: 17; V: TRBV18; CDR3: CASSPMISGKNPNEQFF; DNA: TGTGCCAGCTCACCAATGATTAGCGGTAAAAACCCCAATGAGCAGTTCTTC
size: NA; J: TRBJ2-1; D: TRBD2; length: 15; V: TRBV6-5; CDR3: CASSFSGGPYNEQFF; DNA: TGTGCCAGCAGTTTTAGCGGGGGCCCCTACAATGAGCAGTTCTTC
size: NA; J: TRBJ1-1; D: NA; length: 15; V: TRBV5-5; CDR3: CASSFPQGGNTEAFF; DNA: TGTGCCAGCAGCTTCCCGCAGGGAGGGAACACTGAAGCTTTCTTT
size: NA; J: TRBJ1-2; D: TRBD1; length: 12; V: TRBV2; CDR3: CASTGGASGYTF; DNA: TGTGCCAGCACAGGGGGCGCATCTGGCTACACCTTC
size: NA; J: TRBJ2-1; D: TRBD2; length: 15; V: TRBV5-1; CDR3: CASSPFAAGDNEQFF; DNA: TGCGCCAGCAGCCCTTTTGCGGCGGGAGACAATGAGCAGTTCTTC
size: NA; J: TRBJ2-1; D: TRBD2; length: 15; V: TRBV25-1; CDR3: CASSDLAGAYNEQFF; DNA: TGTGCCAGCAGTGATCTGGCGGGAGCATACAATGAGCAGTTCTTC
size: NA; J: TRBJ2-3; D: NA; length: 15; V: TRBV11-3; CDR3: CASSLGRSSTDTQYF; DNA: TGTGCCAGCAGCTTAGGTCGTTCTAGCACAGATACGCAGTATTTT
size: NA; J: TRBJ2-2; D: TRBD1; length: 14; V: TRBV19; CDR3: CASSIRQGTGELFF; DNA: TGTGCCAGTAGTATCAGACAGGGGACCGGGGAGCTGTTTTTT
size: once; J: TRBJ2-1; D: NA; length: 13; V: TRBV30; CDR3: CAWSVQRRNEQFF; DNA: TGTGCCTGGAGTGTACAGCGGAGAAATGAGCAGTTCTTC
size: NA; J: TRBJ2-3; D: TRBD2; length: 17; V: TRBV19; CDR3: CASSISGAGGRTDTQYF; DNA: TGTGCCAGTAGTATCTCAGGGGCGGGAGGACGCACAGATACGCAGTATTTT
size: NA; J: TRBJ2-5; D: NA; length: 14; V: TRBV5-1; CDR3: CASSLIGAQETQYF; DNA: TGCGCCAGCAGCTTGATAGGGGCCCAAGAGACCCAGTACTTC
size: NA; J: TRBJ1-2; D: NA; length: 14; V: TRBV7-2; CDR3: CASSLGQTNYGYTF; DNA: TGTGCCAGCAGCTTAGGGCAGACTAACTATGGCTACACCTTC
size: NA; J: TRBJ2-1; D: NA; length: 15; V: TRBV5-4; CDR3: CASSSNSNPYNEQFF; DNA: TGTGCCAGCAGCTCTAACAGTAACCCTTACAATGAGCAGTTCTTC
size: NA; J: TRBJ1-1; D: TRBD1; length: 15; V: TRBV18; CDR3: CASSPHRGWNTEAFF; DNA: TGTGCCAGCTCACCTCACAGGGGCTGGAACACTGAAGCTTTCTTT
size: NA; J: TRBJ1-5; D: NA; length: 14; V: TRBV19; CDR3: CASSPRDGRQPQHF; DNA: TGTGCCAGTAGTCCCAGGGATGGTCGGCAGCCCCAGCATTTT
size: NA; J: TRBJ2-1; D: NA; length: 12; V: TRBV24-1; CDR3: CATSERGSEQFF; DNA: TGTGCCACCAGTGAACGGGGAAGTGAGCAGTTCTTC
size: NA; J: TRBJ2-3; D: NA; length: 16; V: TRBV5-1; CDR3: CASTTGVSGSTDTQYF; DNA: TGCGCCAGCACCACTGGGGTGAGCGGATCTACAGATACGCAGTATTTT
size: NA; J: TRBJ2-7; D: TRBD1; length: 14; V: TRBV5-4; CDR3: CASSRGQGTYEQYF; DNA: TGTGCCAGCAGCCGGGGACAGGGGACCTACGAGCAGTACTTC
size: NA; J: TRBJ1-4; D: NA; length: 13; V: TRBV15; CDR3: CATSRGENEKLFF; DNA: TGTGCCACCAGCAGAGGAGAAAATGAAAAACTGTTTTTT
size: NA; J: TRBJ1-6; D: NA; length: 16; V: TRBV6-6; CDR3: CASSYSGPPGNSPLHF; DNA: TGTGCCAGCAGTTACTCGGGTCCTCCGGGGAATTCACCCCTCCACTTT
size: NA; J: TRBJ2-6; D: NA; length: 14; V: TRBV5-4; CDR3: CASSLAGGANVLTF; DNA: TGTGCCAGCAGCTTGGCCGGTGGGGCCAACGTCCTGACTTTC
size: NA; J: TRBJ1-3; D: NA; length: 14; V: TRBV19; CDR3: CASRTRDPGNTIYF; DNA: TGTGCCAGTAGAACCAGGGATCCTGGAAACACCATATATTTT
size: NA; J: TRBJ2-7; D: NA; length: 13; V: TRBV5-4; CDR3: CASSLDRDDEQYF; DNA: TGTGCCAGCAGCTTGGACAGGGACGACGAGCAGTACTTC
size: NA; J: TRBJ2-7; D: NA; length: 15; V: TRBV6-6; CDR3: CASSYSNRASYEQYF; DNA: TGTGCCAGCAGTTACTCGAACAGGGCCTCCTACGAGCAGTACTTC
size: NA; J: TRBJ1-3; D: NA; length: 16; V: TRBV18; CDR3: CASSPGHSNSGNTIYF; DNA: TGTGCCAGCTCACCGGGACACTCGAACTCTGGAAACACCATATATTTT
size: NA; J: TRBJ2-7; D: NA; length: 14; V: TRBV19; CDR3: CASSSRGSSYEQYF; DNA: TGTGCCAGTAGTAGTCGGGGGTCCTCCTACGAGCAGTACTTC
size: NA; J: TRBJ2-3; D: NA; length: 14; V: TRBV19; CDR3: CASSIVLSTDTQYF; DNA: TGTGCCAGTAGTATCGTACTGAGCACAGATACGCAGTATTTT
size: NA; J: TRBJ2-4; D: TRBD2; length: 16; V: TRBV5-1; CDR3: CASSLESGGGRNIQYF; DNA: TGCGCCAGCAGCTTGGAAAGCGGGGGAGGAAGAAACATTCAGTACTTC
size: NA; J: TRBJ1-2; D: TRBD1; length: 14; V: TRBV6-5; CDR3: CASSSGQGTYGYTF; DNA: TGTGCCAGCAGTTCCGGACAGGGGACCTATGGCTACACCTTC